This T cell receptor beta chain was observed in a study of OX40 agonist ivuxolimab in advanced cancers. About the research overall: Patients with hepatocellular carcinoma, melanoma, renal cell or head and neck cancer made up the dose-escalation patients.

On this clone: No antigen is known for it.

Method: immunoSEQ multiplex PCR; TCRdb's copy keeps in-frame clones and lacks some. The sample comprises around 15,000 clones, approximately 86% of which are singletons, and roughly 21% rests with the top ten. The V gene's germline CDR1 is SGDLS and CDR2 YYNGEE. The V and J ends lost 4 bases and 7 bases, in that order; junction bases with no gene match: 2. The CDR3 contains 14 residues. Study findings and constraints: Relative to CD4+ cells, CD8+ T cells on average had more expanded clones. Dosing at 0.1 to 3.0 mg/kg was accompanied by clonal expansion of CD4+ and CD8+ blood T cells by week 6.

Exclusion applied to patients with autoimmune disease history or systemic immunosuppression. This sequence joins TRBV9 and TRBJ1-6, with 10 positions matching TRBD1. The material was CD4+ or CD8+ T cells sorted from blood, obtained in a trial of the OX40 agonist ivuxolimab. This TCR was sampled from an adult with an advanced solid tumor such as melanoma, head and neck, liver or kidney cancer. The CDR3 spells CASSRGQGNSPLHF. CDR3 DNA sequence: TGTGCCAGCAGCCGGGGACAGGGGAATTCACCCCTCCACTTT.